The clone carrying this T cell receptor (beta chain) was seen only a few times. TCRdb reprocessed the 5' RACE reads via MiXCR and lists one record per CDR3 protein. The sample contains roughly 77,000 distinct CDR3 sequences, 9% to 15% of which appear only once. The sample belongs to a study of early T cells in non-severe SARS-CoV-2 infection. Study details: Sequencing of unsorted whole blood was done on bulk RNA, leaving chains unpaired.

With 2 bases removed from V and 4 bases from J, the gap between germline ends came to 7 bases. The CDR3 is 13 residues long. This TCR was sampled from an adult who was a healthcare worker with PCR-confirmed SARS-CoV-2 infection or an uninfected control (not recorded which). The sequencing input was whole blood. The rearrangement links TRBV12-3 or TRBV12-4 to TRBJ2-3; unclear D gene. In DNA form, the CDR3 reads TGTGCCAGCAGTTTAAGTGTTGCAGATACGCAGTATTTT. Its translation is CASSLSVADTQYF.